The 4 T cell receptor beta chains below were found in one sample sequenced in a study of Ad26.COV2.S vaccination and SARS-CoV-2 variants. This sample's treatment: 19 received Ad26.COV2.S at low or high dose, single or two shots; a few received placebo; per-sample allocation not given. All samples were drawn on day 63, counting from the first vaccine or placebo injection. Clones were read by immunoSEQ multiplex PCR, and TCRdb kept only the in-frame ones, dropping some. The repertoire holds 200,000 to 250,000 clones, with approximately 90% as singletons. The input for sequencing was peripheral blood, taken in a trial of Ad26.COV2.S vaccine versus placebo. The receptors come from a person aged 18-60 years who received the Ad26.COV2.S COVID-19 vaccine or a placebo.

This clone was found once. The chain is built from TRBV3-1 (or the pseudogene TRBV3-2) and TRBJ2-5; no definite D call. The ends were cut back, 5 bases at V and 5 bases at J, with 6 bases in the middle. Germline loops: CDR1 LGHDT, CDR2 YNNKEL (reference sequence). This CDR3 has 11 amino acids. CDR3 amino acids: CASSTQETQYF. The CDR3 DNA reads TGTGCCAGCAGCACCCAGGAGACCCAGTACTTC.

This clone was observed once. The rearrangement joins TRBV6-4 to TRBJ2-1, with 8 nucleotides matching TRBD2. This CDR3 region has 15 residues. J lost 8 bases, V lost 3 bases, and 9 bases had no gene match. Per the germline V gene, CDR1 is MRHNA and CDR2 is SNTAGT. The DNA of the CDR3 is TGTGCCAGCAGTGATAGGTTAGCGGGATTCGATGAGCAGTTCTTC. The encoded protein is CASSDRLAGFDEQFF.

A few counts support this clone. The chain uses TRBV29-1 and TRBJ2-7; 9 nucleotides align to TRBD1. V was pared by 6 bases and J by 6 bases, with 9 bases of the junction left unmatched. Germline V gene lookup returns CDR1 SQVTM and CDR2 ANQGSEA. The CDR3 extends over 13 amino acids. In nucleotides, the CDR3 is TGCAGCGTAGTCCCGGGACAGGGATCCGAGCAGTACTTC. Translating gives CSVVPGQGSEQYF.

The CDR3 protein is CAISADGLYGYTF. The CDR3 region has the DNA TGTGCCATCAGTGCGGACGGTCTCTATGGCTACACCTTC. This chain connects TRBV10-3 to TRBJ1-2; D unresolved. This CDR3 comprises 13 residues. Per germline, CDR1 ENHRY and CDR2 SYGVKD. Trimming shortened V by 4 bases and J by 4 bases, and 10 bases separated the two germline ends.